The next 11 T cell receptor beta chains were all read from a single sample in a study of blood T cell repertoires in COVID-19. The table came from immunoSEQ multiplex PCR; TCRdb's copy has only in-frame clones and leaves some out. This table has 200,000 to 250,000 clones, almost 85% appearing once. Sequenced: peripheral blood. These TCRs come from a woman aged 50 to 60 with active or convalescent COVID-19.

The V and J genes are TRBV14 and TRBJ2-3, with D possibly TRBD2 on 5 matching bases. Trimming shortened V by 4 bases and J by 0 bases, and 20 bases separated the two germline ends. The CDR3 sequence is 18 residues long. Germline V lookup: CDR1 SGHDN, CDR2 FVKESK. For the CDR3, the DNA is TGTGCCAGCAGCCCCGGAACTAGATCTACGACTAGCACAGATACGCAGTATTTT. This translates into CASSPGTRSTTSTDTQYF.

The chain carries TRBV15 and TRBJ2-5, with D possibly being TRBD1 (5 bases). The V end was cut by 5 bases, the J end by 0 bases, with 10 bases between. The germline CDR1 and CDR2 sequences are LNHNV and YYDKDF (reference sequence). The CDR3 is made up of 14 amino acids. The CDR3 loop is CATSGTGNQETQYF. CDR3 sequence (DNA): TGTGCCACCAGCGGCACAGGTAACCAAGAGACCCAGTACTTC.

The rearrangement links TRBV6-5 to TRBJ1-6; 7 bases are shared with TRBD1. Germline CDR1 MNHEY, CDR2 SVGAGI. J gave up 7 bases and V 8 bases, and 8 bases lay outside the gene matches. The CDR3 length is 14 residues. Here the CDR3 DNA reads TGTGCCAGCTCAACGGGACAGATGAATTCACCCCTCCACTTT. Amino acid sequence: CASSTGQMNSPLHF.

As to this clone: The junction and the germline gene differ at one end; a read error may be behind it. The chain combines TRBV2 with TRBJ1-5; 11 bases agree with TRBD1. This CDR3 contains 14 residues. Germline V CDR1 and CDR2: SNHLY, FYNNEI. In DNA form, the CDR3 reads TGTGCCAGCCGTACCGGGACAGGGGGGCAGCTCCAGCATTTT. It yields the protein CASRTGTGGQLQHF.

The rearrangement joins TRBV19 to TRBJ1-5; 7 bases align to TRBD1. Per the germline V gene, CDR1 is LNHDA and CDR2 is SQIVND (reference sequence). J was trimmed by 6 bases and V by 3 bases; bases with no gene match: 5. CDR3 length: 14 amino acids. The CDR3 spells CASSIPTGSQPQHF. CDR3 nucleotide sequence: TGTGCCAGTAGTATTCCGACAGGGTCTCAGCCCCAGCATTTT.

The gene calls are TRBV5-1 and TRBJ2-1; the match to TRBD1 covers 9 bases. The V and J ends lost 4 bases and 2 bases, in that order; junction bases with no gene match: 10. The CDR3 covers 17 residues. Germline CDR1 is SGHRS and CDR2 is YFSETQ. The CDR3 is CASSPRTGEIAYNEQFF. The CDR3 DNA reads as TGCGCCAGCAGCCCTCGGACAGGGGAGATCGCCTACAATGAGCAGTTCTTC.

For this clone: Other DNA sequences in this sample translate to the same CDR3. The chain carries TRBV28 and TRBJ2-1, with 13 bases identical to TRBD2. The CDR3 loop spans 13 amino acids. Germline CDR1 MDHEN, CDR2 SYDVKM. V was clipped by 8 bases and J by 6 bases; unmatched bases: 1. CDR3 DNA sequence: TGTGCCAGCGGACTAGCGGGGGTCAATGAGCAGTTCTTC. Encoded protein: CASGLAGVNEQFF.

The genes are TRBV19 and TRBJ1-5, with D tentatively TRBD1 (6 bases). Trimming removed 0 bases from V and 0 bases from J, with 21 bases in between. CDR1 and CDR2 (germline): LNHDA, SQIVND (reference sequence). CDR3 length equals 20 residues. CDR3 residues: CASSIDLRQGILYSNQPQHF. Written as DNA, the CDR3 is TGTGCCAGTAGTATAGATCTACGGCAGGGGATTTTATATAGCAATCAGCCCCAGCATTTT.

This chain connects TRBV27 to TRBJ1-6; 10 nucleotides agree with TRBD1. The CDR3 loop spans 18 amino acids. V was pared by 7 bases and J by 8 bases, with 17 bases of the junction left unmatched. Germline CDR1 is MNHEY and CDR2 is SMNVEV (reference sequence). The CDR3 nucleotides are TGTGCCAGCACCCGAGGGACAGGGGTTTTAAGCGGGCATTCACCCCTCCACTTT. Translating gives CASTRGTGVLSGHSPLHF.

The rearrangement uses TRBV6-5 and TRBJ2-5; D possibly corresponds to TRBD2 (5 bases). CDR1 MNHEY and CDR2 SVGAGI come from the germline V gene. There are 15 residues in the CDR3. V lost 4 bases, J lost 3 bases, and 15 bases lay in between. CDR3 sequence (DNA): TGTGCCAGCAGTTCCGAGGGCCGCGTAAAAGAGACCCAGTACTTC. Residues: CASSSEGRVKETQYF.

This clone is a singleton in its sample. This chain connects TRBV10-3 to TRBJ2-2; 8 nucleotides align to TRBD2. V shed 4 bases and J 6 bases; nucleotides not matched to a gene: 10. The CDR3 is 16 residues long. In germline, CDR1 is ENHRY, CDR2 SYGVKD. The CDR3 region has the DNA TGTGCCATCAGTGGCACGGAAGCGGGGGTGGCCGGGGAGCTGTTTTTT. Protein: CAISGTEAGVAGELFF.